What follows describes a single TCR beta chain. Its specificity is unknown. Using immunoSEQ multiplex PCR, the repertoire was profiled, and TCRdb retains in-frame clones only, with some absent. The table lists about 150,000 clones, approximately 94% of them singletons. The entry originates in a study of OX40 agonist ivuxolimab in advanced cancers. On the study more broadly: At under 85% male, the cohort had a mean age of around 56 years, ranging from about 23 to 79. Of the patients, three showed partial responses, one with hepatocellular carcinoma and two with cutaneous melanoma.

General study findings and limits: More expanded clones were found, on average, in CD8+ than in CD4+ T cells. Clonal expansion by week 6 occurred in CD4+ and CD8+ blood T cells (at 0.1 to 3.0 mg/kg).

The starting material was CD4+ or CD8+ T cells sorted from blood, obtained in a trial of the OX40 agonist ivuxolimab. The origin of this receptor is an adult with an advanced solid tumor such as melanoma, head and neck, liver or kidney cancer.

CDR3 in amino acids: CASIGDRLNEKLFF. CDR3 in DNA: TGTGCCAGCATCGGAGACAGACTCAATGAAAAACTGTTTTTT. The rearrangement uses TRBV2 and TRBJ1-4, with a tentative D call TRBD1 (5 bases). The V end was cut by 7 bases, the J end by 5 bases, with 14 bases between. CDR1 is SNHLY, CDR2 FYNNEI, per germline. The CDR3 is made up of 14 amino acids.